Given below is one TCR beta chain in context. Antigen unknown. The sample originates from a study of T cell responses to AZD1222 COVID-19 vaccine. As for the study in general: Analyses pooled second doses at about 4 or about 12 weeks.

Method: immunoSEQ multiplex PCR; TCRdb's copy keeps in-frame clones and lacks some. The data hold some 120,000 clones, with 80% to 95% observed a single time. Points from the study as a whole: Baseline serology detected seropositivity in only a handful of AZD1222 recipients. Regions 160-218 and 743-854 dominated among vaccine-associated CD4 TCRs spanning spike.

The CDR3 has 16 amino acids. The junction had 15 bases not matched to a gene; V was cut back by 6 bases and J by 5 bases. CDR1 is MNHEY and CDR2 is SMNVEV in the germline V gene (reference sequence). The receptor was isolated from an adult in good health. The rearrangement uses TRBV27 and TRBJ1-1; 7 bases are a match to TRBD1. This specimen consisted of peripheral blood, obtained on day 0 of AZD1222 vaccination. CDR3 sequence reads: CASREMGTEIRTEAFF. Written as DNA, the CDR3 is TGTGCCAGCAGGGAAATGGGGACAGAAATTAGAACTGAAGCTTTCTTT.